These 15 T cell receptor beta chains came from one sample sequenced in a study of T cell responses to AZD1222 COVID-19 vaccine. Libraries were prepared by immunoSEQ multiplex PCR; TCRdb keeps only in-frame clonotypes and omits some of them. The table lists about 100,000 clones, 91% of them singletons. The sequences come from peripheral blood, collected 28 days after the second AZD1222 dose. The origin of the receptors is an adult who received the AZD1222 COVID-19 vaccine.

Comments on this clone: A read error may produce the germline difference seen at one junction end. The V and J genes are TRBV7-9 and TRBJ2-3, with a tentative D call TRBD2 (6 bases). CDR1 is SEHNR and CDR2 is FQNEAQ in the germline V gene (reference sequence). The CDR3 consists of 10 residues. CDR3: CASRGGTEDF. Written as DNA, the CDR3 is TGTGCCAGCAGAGGAGGGACCGAGGATTTT.

Only one count was recorded for this clone. The chain is built from TRBV28 and TRBJ1-6; the D gene is possibly TRBD1 (5 bases). CDR3 size: 15 residues. Trimming shortened V by 3 bases and J by 6 bases, and 12 bases separated the two germline ends. Per the germline V gene, CDR1 is MDHEN and CDR2 is SYDVKM. The CDR3 region has the DNA TGTGCCAGCAGTTTTAGCGGGACGGGTAATTCACCCCTCCACTTT. Its protein product is CASSFSGTGNSPLHF.

V gene TRBV6-5 combines with J gene TRBJ2-7; 7 bases map to TRBD1. The J segment lost 3 bases and the V segment lost 5 bases, leaving 7 bases of the junction unmatched. There are 14 residues in the CDR3. Germline V CDR1 and CDR2: MNHEY, SVGAGI. CDR3 protein: CASSPDRRFYEQYF. CDR3 nucleotides: TGTGCCAGCAGTCCGGACAGGAGATTCTACGAGCAGTACTTC.

This clone was counted a single time. The V and J genes are TRBV7-9 and TRBJ2-2; TRBD1 is a possible D gene (5 bases). The V end lost 6 bases, the J end lost 5 bases, and 16 bases lay between the germline ends. CDR3 length: 15 amino acids. The V gene's germline CDR1 is SEHNR and CDR2 FQNEAQ (reference sequence). CDR3 bases: TGTGCCAGCAGGATTCAGGGTACGGAGACCGGGGAGCTGTTTTTT. It encodes CASRIQGTETGELFF.

J is TRBJ1-5 and V is TRBV5-1; D gene unclear. V was clipped by 4 bases and J by 1 base, with 12 bases between them. The CDR3 totals 15 residues. In germline, CDR1 is SGHRS, CDR2 YFSETQ. The CDR3 DNA reads as TGCGCCAGCAGCCCGACTTGGGGAAGCAATCAGCCCCAGCATTTT. Its translation: CASSPTWGSNQPQHF.

V gene TRBV2 combines with J gene TRBJ2-2; D call uncertain. Germline V CDR1 and CDR2: SNHLY, FYNNEI. This CDR3 is 13 amino acids long. V lost 8 bases and J 5 bases, leaving 12 bases between the germline ends. CDR3 in amino acids: CASRRDSTGELFF. The CDR3 coding sequence is TGTGCCAGCCGTAGGGATTCGACCGGGGAGCTGTTTTTT.

This rearrangement joins TRBV7-9 to TRBJ1-1; tentative D call: TRBD1 (6 bases). Trimming pared 5 bases from V and 6 bases from J, leaving 10 bases between. This CDR3 has 12 amino acids. CDR1 SEHNR and CDR2 FQNEAQ come from the germline V gene (reference sequence). CDR3: CASSPQGAEAFF. CDR3 coding DNA: TGTGCCAGCAGCCCACAGGGAGCTGAAGCTTTCTTT.

The chain couples TRBV5-1 to TRBJ2-1; the match to TRBD1 covers 8 bases. V gave up 0 bases and J gave up 5 bases; unmatched junction bases: 4. The CDR3 totals 15 residues. Per the germline V gene, CDR1 is SGHRS and CDR2 is YFSETQ. Written as DNA, the CDR3 is TGCGCCAGCAGCTTGGTCCCAGGGGGCCACAATGAGCAGTTCTTC. It encodes CASSLVPGGHNEQFF.

Of note for this clone: The sample contains more than one DNA sequence encoding this CDR3. The rearrangement links TRBV27 to TRBJ2-1, with 9 bases fitting TRBD2. The ends lost 6 bases at V and 3 bases at J; junction bases unmatched: 3. The V gene's germline CDR1 is MNHEY and CDR2 SMNVEV (reference sequence). The CDR3 totals 14 residues. The CDR3 bases are TGTGCCAGCAGGACTAGCGGCAGCTACAATGAGCAGTTCTTC. This gives the protein CASRTSGSYNEQFF.

V and J are TRBV28 and TRBJ1-5, with 9 bases identical to TRBD1. Germline trimming cut 5 bases from V and 5 bases from J; bases unmatched to any gene: 10. CDR3 length: 16 amino acids. Looked up from germline, CDR1 is MDHEN and CDR2 is SYDVKM. Written as DNA, the CDR3 is TGTGCCAGCAGTAGTCAAACAGGGGGCGCGGATCAGCCCCAGCATTTT. This encodes CASSSQTGGADQPQHF.

The chain joins TRBV30 to TRBJ2-7; 7 bases fit TRBD1. CDR3 length equals 15 residues. Germline CDR1 GTSNPN, CDR2 SVGIG (reference sequence). With V trimmed by 2 bases and J by 3 bases, 10 bases remained unmatched. The DNA of the CDR3 is TGTGCCTGGAGTCTCTACCGCCGGGACAGCTACGAGCAGTACTTC. Translated: CAWSLYRRDSYEQYF.

The chain employs TRBV28 and TRBJ1-1; perhaps TRBD1 as D (5 bases). Trimming removed 5 bases at V and 0 bases at J, with 10 bases between. CDR1 is MDHEN, CDR2 SYDVKM, per germline. The CDR3 runs to 14 residues. The CDR3 reads CASSPGAMNTEAFF. The CDR3 DNA reads TGTGCCAGCAGTCCCGGGGCAATGAACACTGAAGCTTTCTTT.

The chain couples TRBV5-8 to TRBJ2-1; 14 nucleotides match TRBD2. CDR1 is SGHTS and CDR2 is YDEGEE in the germline V gene. The CDR3 is made up of 18 amino acids. Trimming cost V 4 bases and J 0 bases; bases outside gene matches: 6. The CDR3 spells CASSPGLAGVYSYNEQFF. The CDR3 DNA reads as TGTGCCAGCAGCCCGGGACTAGCGGGGGTTTACTCCTACAATGAGCAGTTCTTC.

CDR3: CASSSVYNYGYTF. The CDR3, as DNA: TGTGCCAGCAGTTCCGTTTATAACTATGGCTACACCTTC. The V and J genes are TRBV28 and TRBJ1-2; D is undetermined. Looked up from germline, CDR1 is MDHEN and CDR2 is SYDVKM. The CDR3 spans 13 residues. Trimming cost V 4 bases and J 1 base, with 7 bases left between them.

The genes are TRBV5-4 and TRBJ2-1, with TRBD2 matching 9 bases. V trimming: 3 bases; J trimming: 0 bases; junction bases outside the gene matches: 4. In germline, CDR1 is SGHNT, CDR2 YYREEE (reference sequence). The CDR3 is 16 amino acids. The CDR3 nucleotides read TGTGCCAGCAGCTCAGGACTAGCGAACTCCTACAATGAGCAGTTCTTC. Translating it yields CASSSGLANSYNEQFF.